The TCR beta chain described here comes from a study of Ad26.COV2.S vaccination and SARS-CoV-2 variants (dated by TCRdb to the early 2020s). Context from the whole study: Donors in the vaccine arm were drawn from COV1001, a multicentre, randomized, double-blind, placebo-controlled phase I-IIa trial testing Ad26.COV2.S in healthy adults. Dosing of Ad26.COV2.S was intramuscular, at either 5x10^10 or 1x10^11 viral particles, delivered as one shot or as two shots spaced 56 days apart. TCRbeta repertoire sequencing served as the tool for gauging how specific and how broad the SARS-CoV-2-reactive T cell receptors were following Ad26.COV2.S vaccination. The TCR-sequenced set comprised approximately 32 samples: some 19 Ad26.COV2.S vaccine recipients, 5 placebo recipients and 8 SARS-CoV-2 convalescent individuals. Trial participants were randomized into five groups of five, in which low-dose or high-dose Ad26.COV2.S was given once or twice, or placebo was given on both occasions. Investigators remained blinded to trial group allocation during experiments and outcome assessment.

The immunoSEQ Assay was the method used to sequence TCRbeta CDR3 regions. After extraction, genomic DNA underwent amplification by bias-controlled multiplex PCR, followed by high-throughput sequencing. In the authors' own workflow: Collapsing and filtering of sequences were performed to quantify the absolute abundance of each unique TCRbeta CDR3 region. Usable DNA was measured by amplifying reference genes present in all nucleated cells, and TCRbeta template counts were normalized to that usable DNA to estimate T cell fraction. Repertoire TCRs were annotated as SARS-CoV-2-specific when V gene, CDR3 amino acid sequence and J gene were exactly matched to a known reactive TCR set. The reference SARS-CoV-2 TCR set was obtained from MIRA and was filtered for enrichment in COVID-19-positive ImmuneCODE repertoires, whereby public or cross-reactive TCRs were removed. Based on the MIRA antigens, annotated TCRs were further analysed at the level of specific ORF or position within ORF. Breadth was defined as the number of annotated unique rearrangements divided by the total number of unique productive rearrangements, and depth was defined as the summed frequency of the annotated unique rearrangements. Two-sided Wilcoxon rank-sum tests were used to compare TCR breadth between groups. TCRdb provides this immuneACCESS table in a form limited to in-frame rearrangements. Some clones are lacking; in checked studies, under half of them reflect an unresolved V gene, and why the rest are absent is not known. That table furnishes V, J and clone size, whereas the DNA furnished D and trimming. Within this sample are 290,000 or so clones, with more than 75% of them counted one time only. The ten largest clones represent approximately 3.3% of the sample.

CDR1 LNHNV and CDR2 YYDKDF were looked up in the germline V gene (reference sequence). Trimming takes 3 bases off V and 12 bases off J; junction bases not matched to a gene: 6. The CDR3, cysteine through phenylalanine, is 12 amino acids long. This entry keeps only the CDR3 DNA: 36 bases, framed from base 1. Overall study results and their limits: It was noted by the authors that total T cell responses may have been underestimated by the TCR breadth and depth analyses. Substantial breadth of spike-specific CD8+ and CD4+ T cell responses was reported after vaccination. The study was not powered to compare responses between vaccine doses or regimens. Higher spike-specific TCR breadth was observed in Ad26.COV2.S recipients than in placebo recipients (P = 0.0014). Vaccine and placebo recipients had similar non-spike TCR breadth, a finding consistent with the vaccine containing only spike.

Comments on this clone: Which antigen it targets is not known. No per-base quality is available; no much larger clone lies one base away.

The label giving this sample's treatment or condition can be read as: roughly 19 received Ad26.COV2.S at low or high dose, single or two shots; 5 received placebo; per-sample allocation not given. Repertoires of vaccine and placebo recipients were sequenced from samples collected on day 63 after the first injection. Between 29 July and 7 August 2020, Cohort 1b enrolled 20 to 30 adults aged 18-55 years at one site in Boston, USA. Ad26.COV2.S was a replication-incompetent adenovirus type 26 vector that expressed a prefusion-stabilized SARS-CoV-2 spike protein derived from the original Wuhan strain. This receptor was identified in a person aged 18-60 years who received the Ad26.COV2.S COVID-19 vaccine or a placebo. The chain is made from TRBV15 and TRBJ1-2, and 8 junctional nucleotides match TRBD1. The specimen was peripheral blood, collected in a trial of Ad26.COV2.S vaccine versus placebo. In nucleotides, the sequence is TGTGCCACCAGCAGGGGACAGGCCTTCCACACCTTC. It codes for CATSRGQAFHTF.